This entry is about one TCR beta chain. Its matching antigen is unknown. Every immunoSEQ plate was one replicate of a subset's evenly spread DNA. The table came from immunoSEQ multiplex PCR; TCRdb's copy has only in-frame clones and leaves some out. The sample consists of approximately 640,000 clones, around 90% of them appearing once. The data were taken from a study of shared clonotypes between healthy human individuals. Broader study findings: With four donors compared, 4.5% to 6.5% of naive CD4 clonotypes were shared. Memory subsets had estimated richness that was generally smaller than that of naive subsets.

The study drew all its donors from Caucasian adults living in Nashville, Tennessee. V lost 4 bases, J lost 9 bases, and 6 bases stayed unmatched. There are 15 residues in the CDR3. CDR1 and CDR2 from the germline V gene are SGHDT and YYEEEE. This TCR came from a man younger than 30 in good health. Some clones in this sample may be carry-over from other donors' samples. The genes are TRBV5-6 and TRBJ2-1, with 14 bases aligning to TRBD2. Sequences were obtained from memory CD8+ T cells from PBMCs. As for subset: CD45RO+ cells pooled with CCR7-negative TemRA cells. The CDR3 DNA reads TGTGCCAGCAGCCTGGGACTAGCGGGAGTCCTTGAGCAGTTCTTC. This gives the protein CASSLGLAGVLEQFF.